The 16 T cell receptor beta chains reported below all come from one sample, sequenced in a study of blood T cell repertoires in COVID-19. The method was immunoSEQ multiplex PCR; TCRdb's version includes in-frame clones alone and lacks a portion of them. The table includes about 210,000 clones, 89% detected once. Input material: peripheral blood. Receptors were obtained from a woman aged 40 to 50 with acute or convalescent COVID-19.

CDR3 sequence: CASSARQNTEAFF. The CDR3 DNA follows: TGTGCCAGCAGTGCCAGACAGAACACTGAAGCTTTCTTT. The chain has TRBV25-1 and TRBJ1-1; unclear D gene. Trimming stripped 4 bases from V and 1 base from J, with 7 bases between. Germline loops: CDR1 MGHDK, CDR2 SYGVNS. The CDR3 is 13 amino acids.

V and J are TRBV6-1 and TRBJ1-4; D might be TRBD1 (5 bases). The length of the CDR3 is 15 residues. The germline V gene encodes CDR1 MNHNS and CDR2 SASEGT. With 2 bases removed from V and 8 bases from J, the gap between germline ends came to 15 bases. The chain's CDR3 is CASSEWLGQGEKLFF. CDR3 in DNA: TGTGCCAGCAGTGAATGGTTAGGGCAGGGAGAAAAACTGTTTTTT.

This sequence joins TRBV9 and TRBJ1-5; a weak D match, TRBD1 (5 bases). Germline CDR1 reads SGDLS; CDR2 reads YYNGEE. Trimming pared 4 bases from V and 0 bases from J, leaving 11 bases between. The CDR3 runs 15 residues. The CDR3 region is CASSPDSFSNQPQHF. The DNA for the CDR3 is TGTGCCAGCAGCCCAGACAGTTTTAGCAATCAGCCCCAGCATTTT.

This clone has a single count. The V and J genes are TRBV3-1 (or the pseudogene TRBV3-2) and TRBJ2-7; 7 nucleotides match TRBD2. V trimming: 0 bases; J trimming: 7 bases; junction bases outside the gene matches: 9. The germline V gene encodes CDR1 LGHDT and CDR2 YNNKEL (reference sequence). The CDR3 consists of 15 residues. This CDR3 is CASSQDPGGGREQYV. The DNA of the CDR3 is TGTGCCAGCAGCCAAGATCCAGGCGGGGGTCGGGAGCAGTACGTC.

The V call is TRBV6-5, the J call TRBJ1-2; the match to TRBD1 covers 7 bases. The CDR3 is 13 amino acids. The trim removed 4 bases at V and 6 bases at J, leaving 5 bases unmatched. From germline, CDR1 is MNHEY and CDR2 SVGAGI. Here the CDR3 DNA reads TGTGCCAGCAGTTCGGACAGGCTCGATGGCTACACCTTC. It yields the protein CASSSDRLDGYTF.

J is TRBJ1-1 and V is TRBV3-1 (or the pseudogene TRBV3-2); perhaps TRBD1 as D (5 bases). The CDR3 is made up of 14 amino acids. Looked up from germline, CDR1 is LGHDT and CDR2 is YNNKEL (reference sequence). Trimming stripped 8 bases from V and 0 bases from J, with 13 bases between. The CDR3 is CASRLTAMNTEAFF. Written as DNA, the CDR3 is TGTGCCAGCCGCCTGACAGCTATGAACACTGAAGCTTTCTTT.

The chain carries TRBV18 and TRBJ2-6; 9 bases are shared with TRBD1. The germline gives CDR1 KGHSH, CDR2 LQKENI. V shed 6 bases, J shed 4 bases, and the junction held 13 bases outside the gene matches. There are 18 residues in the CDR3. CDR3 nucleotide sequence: TGTGCCAGCTCGGGCTATGGGGACAGGGTGTCCGGGGCCAACGTCCTGACTTTC. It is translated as CASSGYGDRVSGANVLTF.

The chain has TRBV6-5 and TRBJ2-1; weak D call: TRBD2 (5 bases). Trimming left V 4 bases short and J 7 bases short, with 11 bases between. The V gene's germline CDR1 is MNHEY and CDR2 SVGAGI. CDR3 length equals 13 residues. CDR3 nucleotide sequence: TGTGCCAGCAGTTCGGGGAGCGGAAATGAGCAGTTCTTC. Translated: CASSSGSGNEQFF.

CDR3 nucleotides: TGTGCCAGCAGCGTCAGAGGCGGACTAGCGGGGGGGCCCTACAATGAGCAGTTCTTC. Amino acid sequence: CASSVRGGLAGGPYNEQFF. The gene calls are TRBV9 and TRBJ2-1, with 15 bases aligning to TRBD2. Germline loops: CDR1 SGDLS, CDR2 YYNGEE. Trimming took 2 bases from V and 2 from J; bases not matched to a gene: 8. The CDR3 is made up of 19 amino acids.

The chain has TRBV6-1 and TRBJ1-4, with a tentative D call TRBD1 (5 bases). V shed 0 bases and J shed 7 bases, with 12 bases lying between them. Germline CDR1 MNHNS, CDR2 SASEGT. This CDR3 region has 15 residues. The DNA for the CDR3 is TGTGCCAGCAGTGAAGCGCTCGGGGGTCCTGAAAAACTGTTTTTT. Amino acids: CASSEALGGPEKLFF.

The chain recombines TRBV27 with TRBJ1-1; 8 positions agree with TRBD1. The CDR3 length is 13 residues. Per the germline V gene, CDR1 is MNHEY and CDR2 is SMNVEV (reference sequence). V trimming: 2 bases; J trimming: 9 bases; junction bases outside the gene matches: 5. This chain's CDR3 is CASSLRDRPKAFF. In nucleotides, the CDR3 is TGTGCCAGCAGTTTACGGGACAGGCCAAAAGCTTTCTTT.

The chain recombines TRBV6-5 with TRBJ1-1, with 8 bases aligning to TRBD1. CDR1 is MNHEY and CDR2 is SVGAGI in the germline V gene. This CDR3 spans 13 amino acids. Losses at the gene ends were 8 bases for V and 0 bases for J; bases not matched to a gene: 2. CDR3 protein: CASRQGMNTEAFF. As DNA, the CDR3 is TGTGCCAGCCGACAGGGGATGAACACTGAAGCTTTCTTT.

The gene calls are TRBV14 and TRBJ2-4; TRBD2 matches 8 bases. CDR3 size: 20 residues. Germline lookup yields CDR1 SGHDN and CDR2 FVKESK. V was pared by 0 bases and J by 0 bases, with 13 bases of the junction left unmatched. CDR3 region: CASSQDRAGAHRLAKNIQYF. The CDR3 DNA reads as TGTGCCAGCAGCCAAGATCGAGCGGGGGCCCACCGTCTAGCCAAAAACATTCAGTACTTC.

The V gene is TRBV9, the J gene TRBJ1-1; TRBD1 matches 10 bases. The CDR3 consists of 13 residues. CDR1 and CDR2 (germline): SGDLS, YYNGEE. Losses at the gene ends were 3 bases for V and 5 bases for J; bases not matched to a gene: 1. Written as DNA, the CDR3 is TGTGCCAGCAGCGGGGGACAGGGGACTGAAGCTTTCTTT. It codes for CASSGGQGTEAFF.

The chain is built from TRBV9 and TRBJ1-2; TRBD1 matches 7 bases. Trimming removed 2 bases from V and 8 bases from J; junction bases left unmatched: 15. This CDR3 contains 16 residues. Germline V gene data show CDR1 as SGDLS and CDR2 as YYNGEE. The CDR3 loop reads CASSVRFGGGKKGYTF. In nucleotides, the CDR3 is TGTGCCAGCAGCGTTAGATTCGGAGGGGGCAAAAAAGGCTACACCTTC.

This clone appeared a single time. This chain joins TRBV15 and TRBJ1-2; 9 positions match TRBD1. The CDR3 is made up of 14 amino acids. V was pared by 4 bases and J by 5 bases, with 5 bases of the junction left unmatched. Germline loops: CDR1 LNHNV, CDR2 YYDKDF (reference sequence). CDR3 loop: CATSTGQGEYGYTF. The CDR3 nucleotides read TGTGCCACCAGCACGGGACAGGGAGAATATGGCTACACCTTC.